One sample yielded the 30 T cell receptor beta chains listed below, sequenced in a study of T cell repertoires in cytomegalovirus infection. TCRdb redid the calling of the reads with MiXCR, one entry per CDR3 protein. Altogether 650,000 to 900,000 distinct CDR3 sequences are present, almost 30% being singletons, with the ten largest covering around 13%. No antigen is known for these receptors. Sequenced here: cultured CD8+ T cells from PBMCs, sampled from culture after CMV antigen stimulation. These receptors came from a human donor in good health (CMV status not recorded). Some clones in this sample may be carry-over from other donors' samples.

This clonotype was recorded many times. J is TRBJ2-1 and V is TRBV15; 8 bases match TRBD2. The V gene end was trimmed by 0 bases and the J gene end by 8 bases; junction bases not matched to a gene: 9. Germline CDR1 LNHNV, CDR2 YYDKDF (reference sequence). The CDR3 consists of 16 residues. The CDR3 spells CATSRERTGGRHEQFF. The CDR3 DNA follows: TGTGCCACCAGCAGAGAACGAACGGGAGGGAGACATGAGCAGTTCTTC.

There are a few counts of this clonotype. V is TRBV7-6 and J is TRBJ2-6; D unclear. The CDR3 runs to 15 residues. Germline CDR1 is SGHVS and CDR2 is FNYEAQ. V was pared by 5 bases and J by 2 bases, with 10 bases between. The CDR3 DNA follows: TGTGCCAGCAGCCTTTCTGGGACTGGGGCCAACGTCCTGACTTTC. Translating gives CASSLSGTGANVLTF. The whole variable domain, filled in from reference TRBV7-6 and TRBJ2-6, reads GAGVSQSPRYKVTKRGQDVALRCDPISGHVSLYWYRQALGQGPEFLTYFNYEAQQDKSGLPNDRFSAERPEGSISTLTIQRTEQRDSAMYRCASSLSGTGANVLTFGAGSRLTVL.

Notes on this clonotype: This sequence may be a read error, since a much larger clone differs from it by one base. The V call is TRBV7-6, the J call TRBJ1-1; D perhaps matches TRBD1 (5 bases). V was cut by 5 bases and J by 0 bases, with 13 bases left in between. Germline loops: CDR1 SGHVS, CDR2 FNYEAQ. The CDR3 is made up of 15 amino acids. This CDR3 is CASSPRADLNTEAFF. CDR3 coding DNA: TGTGCCAGCAGCCCCAGGGCCGACCTGAACACTGAAGCTTTCTTT.

This clonotype was seen a few times. V gene TRBV6-1 combines with J gene TRBJ2-5; TRBD2 matches 11 bases. The germline gives CDR1 MNHNS, CDR2 SASEGT. V lost 5 bases, J lost 5 bases, and 7 bases stayed unmatched. The CDR3 consists of 15 residues. The CDR3 here is CASSSTSGGWETQYF. CDR3 coding DNA: TGTGCCAGCAGTTCCACTAGCGGGGGTTGGGAGACCCAGTACTTC.

The V gene is TRBV7-9, the J gene TRBJ2-5; 9 bases match TRBD1. There are 16 residues in the CDR3. The germline V gene has CDR1 SEHNR and CDR2 FQNEAQ (reference sequence). V was clipped by 5 bases and J by 2 bases; unmatched bases: 9. The CDR3 spells CASSPGTGPLQETQYF. The CDR3 DNA follows: TGTGCCAGCAGCCCAGGGACAGGGCCGTTACAAGAGACCCAGTACTTC.

There are a few counts of this clonotype. This rearrangement joins TRBV5-8 to TRBJ1-4; D is uncertain. Trimming pared 1 base from V and 10 bases from J, leaving 14 bases between. The germline V gene encodes CDR1 SGHTS and CDR2 YDEGEE. The CDR3 is 14 residues long. The CDR3 sequence is CASSLTVRRGKLFF. CDR3 DNA: TGTGCCAGCAGCTTGACAGTACGTCGTGGAAAACTGTTTTTT. The variable domain in full, completed from reference TRBV5-8 and TRBJ1-4, reads EAGVTQSPTHLIKTRGQQATLRCSPISGHTSVYWYQQALGLGLQFLLWYDEGEERNRGNFPPRFSGRQFPNYSSELNVNALELEDSALYLCASSLTVRRGKLFFGSGTQLSVL.

This rearrangement joins TRBV27 to TRBJ2-5, with 10 positions matching TRBD1. The length of the CDR3 is 15 residues. Trimming at V came to 7 bases and at J to 3 bases, leaving 8 bases not matched to a gene. From germline, CDR1 is MNHEY and CDR2 SMNVEV (reference sequence). The CDR3 coding sequence is TGTGCCAGCACCTCTAGACAGGGGGCCGAAGAGACCCAGTACTTC. This translates into CASTSRQGAEETQYF.

The chain joins TRBV27 to TRBJ2-7; D possibly corresponds to TRBD1 (5 bases). This CDR3 is built from 14 residues. From germline, CDR1 is MNHEY and CDR2 SMNVEV (reference sequence). Trimming cost V 3 bases and J 3 bases, with 12 bases left between them. The CDR3 protein is CASSFLGQGYEQYF. The CDR3 nucleotides are TGTGCCAGCAGTTTCCTAGGCCAGGGCTACGAGCAGTACTTC.

This clonotype was detected many times. This CDR3 reads CASSSSFGGLDNEQFF. Here the CDR3 DNA reads TGTGCCAGCAGCTCGAGCTTCGGGGGGCTGGACAATGAGCAGTTCTTC. The J gene is TRBJ2-1, the V gene TRBV7-8, with D perhaps matching TRBD2 (7 bases). V was pared by 4 bases and J by 5 bases, with 18 bases between. CDR3 size: 16 residues. Germline assignment: CDR1 SGHVS and CDR2 FQNEAQ.

The chain recombines TRBV6-1 with TRBJ1-1, with D unresolved. V was trimmed by 8 bases and J by 6 bases, leaving 10 bases between them. From germline, CDR1 is MNHNS and CDR2 SASEGT. The CDR3 sequence is 11 residues long. The CDR3 DNA reads as TGTGCCAGCCCCGGAGGGCCTGAAGCTTTCTTT. Translating it yields CASPGGPEAFF.

This chain joins TRBV10-3 and TRBJ2-5; TRBD2 might be the D (7 bases). This CDR3 spans 13 amino acids. V lost 3 bases to trimming and J lost 5 bases, with 10 bases between them. Germline-derived CDR1 and CDR2 are ENHRY and SYGVKD. CDR3 bases: TGTGCCATCAGTGACGGGGGGCTGGAGACCCAGTACTTC. It codes for CAISDGGLETQYF.

A few counts support this clonotype. The chain is built from TRBV5-1 and TRBJ2-7, with 7 positions matching TRBD1. Germline V gene data show CDR1 as SGHRS and CDR2 as YFSETQ. This CDR3 has 15 amino acids. V gave up 5 bases and J gave up 0 bases; unmatched junction bases: 8. CDR3 protein: CASRFYGDSSYEQYF. The CDR3 DNA reads TGCGCCAGCAGATTTTATGGGGACAGCTCCTACGAGCAGTACTTC.

The genes are TRBV9 and TRBJ2-5; no definite D call. V was shortened by 4 bases and J by 5 bases, with 24 bases between the two germline ends. The CDR3 runs to 17 residues. Germline V CDR1 and CDR2: SGDLS, YYNGEE. CDR3 residues: CASSPYAVGFLEETQYF. CDR3 DNA: TGTGCCAGCAGCCCATATGCCGTCGGGTTTTTAGAGGAGACCCAGTACTTC. Complete variable domain (other parts from reference TRBV9 and TRBJ2-5): DSGVTQTPKHLITATGQRVTLRCSPRSGDLSVYWYQQSLDQGLQFLIQYYNGEERAKGNILERFSAQQFPDLHSELNLSSLELGDSALYFCASSPYAVGFLEETQYFGPGTRLLVL.

Ten or more counts support this clonotype. J is TRBJ1-2 and V is TRBV7-2; D might be TRBD1 (6 bases). V lost 1 base and J 8 bases, leaving 11 bases between the germline ends. The CDR3 has 13 amino acids. Germline loops: CDR1 SGHTA, CDR2 FQGNSA. Written as DNA, the CDR3 is TGTGCCAGCAGCTTAGGGGGGCTCCGCGGCTACACCTTC. Protein product: CASSLGGLRGYTF.

The chain recombines TRBV7-9 with TRBJ2-7, with 9 bases lining up with TRBD1. Trimming took 4 bases from V and 3 from J; bases not matched to a gene: 13. Germline lookup yields CDR1 SEHNR and CDR2 FQNEAQ (reference sequence). The CDR3 spans 17 residues. CDR3 sequence: CASSSNKLPGQGYEQYV. The DNA of the CDR3 is TGTGCCAGCAGCTCAAACAAGCTTCCGGGACAGGGCTACGAGCAGTACGTC.

The table lists this clonotype with a count of one. This chain links TRBV29-1 with TRBJ1-2, with unresolved D. Trimming removed 4 bases from V and 5 bases from J, with 11 bases in between. The CDR3 has 12 amino acids. CDR1 is SQVTM, CDR2 ANQGSEA, per germline. The CDR3 loop is CSVVQTGYGYTF. CDR3 DNA sequence: TGCAGCGTTGTTCAAACGGGTTATGGCTACACCTTC. The whole variable domain, remainder taken from reference TRBV29-1 and TRBJ1-2, is SAVISQKPSRDICQRGTSLTIQCQVDSQVTMMFWYRQQPGQSLTLIATANQGSEATYESGFVIDKFPISRPNLTFSTLTVSNMSPEDSSIYLCSVVQTGYGYTFGSGTRLTVV.

This clonotype was picked up a small number of times. The chain uses TRBV24-1 and TRBJ2-1; D is possibly TRBD1 (5 bases). Trimming pared 7 bases from V and 10 bases from J, leaving 16 bases between. The CDR3 is 13 amino acids. Per the germline V gene, CDR1 is KGHDR and CDR2 is SFDVKD. The CDR3 is CATSTGLNREQFF. In DNA, the CDR3 is TGTGCCACCAGCACAGGCCTAAATCGGGAGCAGTTCTTC.

The chain is built from TRBV19 and TRBJ2-7; D remains unclear. The germline CDR1 and CDR2 sequences are LNHDA and SQIVND (reference sequence). V lost 5 bases, J lost 5 bases, and 16 bases lay in between. The CDR3 totals 14 residues. CDR3 region: CASSYHSRLHEQYF. CDR3 nucleotides: TGTGCCAGTAGTTATCACTCTCGCCTCCACGAGCAGTACTTC.

The sample holds many counts of this clonotype. This chain joins TRBV7-8 and TRBJ1-6; no firm D call. Trimming took off 1 base at V and 0 bases at J, with 7 bases between the two ends. The CDR3 length is 16 residues. In germline, CDR1 is SGHVS, CDR2 FQNEAQ. The CDR3 sequence: CASSLVESSYNSPLHF. CDR3 sequence (DNA): TGTGCCAGCAGCTTAGTGGAGAGCTCCTATAATTCACCCCTCCACTTT.

The chain carries TRBV6-5 and TRBJ1-2; a possible D gene is TRBD1 (6 bases). Looked up from germline, CDR1 is MNHEY and CDR2 is SVGAGI. The CDR3 consists of 15 residues. V was trimmed by 4 bases and J by 1 base, leaving 13 bases between them. Written as DNA, the CDR3 is TGTGCCAGCAGTTCCCCGGACAGCCTTAACTATGGCTACACCTTC. This translates into CASSSPDSLNYGYTF.

In regard to this clonotype: Since the CDR3 does not end with the conserved phenylalanine or tryptophan, this likely comes from a read error. It is unclear where the CDR3 begins or ends on the DNA, so no DNA is shown, and the CDR3 is as TCRdb lists it. The chain is built from TRBV10-3 and TRBJ2-3; the D call TRBD1 from the table was never checked on the DNA. CDR1 ENHRY and CDR2 SYGVKD come from the germline V gene. The length of the CDR3 is 14 amino acids, counting both ends. CDR3 in amino acids: CAISESRGQGPKFL.

The table lists this clonotype with a few counts. The gene calls are TRBV27 and TRBJ2-5, with D possibly matching TRBD1 (6 bases). Germline CDR1 and CDR2: MNHEY and SMNVEV (reference sequence). The CDR3 length is 13 residues. V lost 7 bases and J lost 5, with 14 bases in between. The CDR3 region has the DNA TGTGCCAGCAAGCCAGGGGTGTTGGAGACCCAGTACTTC. Translating gives CASKPGVLETQYF.

This clonotype was recorded many times. The gene calls are TRBV7-9 and TRBJ1-4; D remains unclear. The CDR3 runs to 15 residues. V was clipped by 5 bases and J by 3 bases, with 13 bases between them. Germline CDR1 SEHNR, CDR2 FQNEAQ (reference sequence). As DNA, the CDR3 is TGTGCCAGCAGCACGGACGGAATCCCTAATGAAAAACTGTTTTTT. This gives the protein CASSTDGIPNEKLFF.

The V and J genes are TRBV20-1 and TRBJ2-5; 14 bases match TRBD2. The CDR3 has 16 amino acids. V trimming: 5 bases; J trimming: 0 bases; junction bases outside the gene matches: 5. The germline V gene encodes CDR1 DFQATT and CDR2 SNEGSKA (reference sequence). The CDR3 loop is CSARTSGGPYQETQYF. The CDR3 bases are TGCAGTGCTCGGACTAGCGGGGGGCCATACCAAGAGACCCAGTACTTC.

This clonotype was seen more than once but under ten times. The chain is built from TRBV10-3 and TRBJ2-7; TRBD1 agrees at 9 bases. V shed 11 bases and J 1 base; nucleotides not matched to a gene: 9. Germline-derived CDR1 and CDR2 are ENHRY and SYGVKD. The CDR3 runs 14 residues. CDR3 coding DNA: TGTGCCGTCCTCACCGGGACAGGGTCCTACGAGCAGTACTTC. Protein: CAVLTGTGSYEQYF.

A few counts support this clonotype. The rearrangement links TRBV27 to TRBJ2-1; D is ambiguous. Between the trimmed V and J ends, which lost 0 bases and 2 bases, there was a span of 11 bases. The CDR3 contains 16 residues. Looked up from germline, CDR1 is MNHEY and CDR2 is SMNVEV (reference sequence). CDR3 sequence (DNA): TGTGCCAGCAGTTTATCGCACAGCTTAACCTACAATGAGCAGTTCTTC. Translating gives CASSLSHSLTYNEQFF.

This chain links TRBV27 with TRBJ1-2, with a possible D match to TRBD1 (6 bases). V lost 8 bases to trimming and J lost 3 bases, with 16 bases between them. CDR3 length: 14 amino acids. From germline, CDR1 is MNHEY and CDR2 SMNVEV (reference sequence). CDR3 in amino acids: CASRRQGSYYGYTF. In DNA, the CDR3 is TGTGCCAGCCGACGGCAGGGGTCCTACTATGGCTACACCTTC.

This chain joins TRBV27 and TRBJ2-3; D unclear. V lost 10 bases and J lost 2, with 19 bases in between. The CDR3 contains 15 residues. Germline values: CDR1 MNHEY, CDR2 SMNVEV (reference sequence). The CDR3 loop is CATADVVEHTDTQYF. The DNA for the CDR3 is TGTGCCACCGCCGACGTAGTGGAGCACACAGATACGCAGTATTTT.

This clonotype was seen a few times. J is TRBJ2-5 and V is TRBV19, with D uncertain. The CDR3 totals 15 residues. The germline V gene has CDR1 LNHDA and CDR2 SQIVND (reference sequence). The germline V and J ends were trimmed by 5 bases and 4 bases, with 17 bases remaining between them. The CDR3 DNA follows: TGTGCCAGTAGTTGGGCAGGACGTAGATCAGAGACCCAGTACTTC. Residues: CASSWAGRRSETQYF. The full variable domain, its missing parts supplied by reference TRBV19 and TRBJ2-5, is DGGITQSPKYLFRKEGQNVTLSCEQNLNHDAMYWYRQDPGQGLRLIYYSQIVNDFQKGDIAEGYSVSREKKESFPLTVTSAQKNPTAFYLCASSWAGRRSETQYFGPGTRLLVL.

This chain links TRBV25-1 with TRBJ1-2; D uncertain. V was trimmed by 0 bases and J by 6 bases, leaving 11 bases between them. CDR3 length: 14 residues. CDR1 is MGHDK and CDR2 is SYGVNS in the germline V gene. The CDR3 DNA sequence: TGTGCCAGCAGTGAATATTTCGGGGAGAATGGCTACACCTTC. Protein sequence: CASSEYFGENGYTF.